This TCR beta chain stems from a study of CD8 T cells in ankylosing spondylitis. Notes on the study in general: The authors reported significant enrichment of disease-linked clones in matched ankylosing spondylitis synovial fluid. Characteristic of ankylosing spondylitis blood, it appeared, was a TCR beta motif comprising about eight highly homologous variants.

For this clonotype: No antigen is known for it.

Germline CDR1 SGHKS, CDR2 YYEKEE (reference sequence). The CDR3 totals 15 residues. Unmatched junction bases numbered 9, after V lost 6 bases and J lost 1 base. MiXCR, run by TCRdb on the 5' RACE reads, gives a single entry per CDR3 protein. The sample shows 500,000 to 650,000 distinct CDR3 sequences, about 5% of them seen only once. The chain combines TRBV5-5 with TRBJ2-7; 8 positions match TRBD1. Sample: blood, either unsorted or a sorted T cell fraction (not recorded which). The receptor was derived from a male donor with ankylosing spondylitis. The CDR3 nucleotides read TGTGCCAGCAACGGACCGGGACAGGCATCCTACGAGCAGTACTTC. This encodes CASNGPGQASYEQYF.